This is a list of T cell receptor beta chains from one sample in a study of T cells in localized non-small cell lung cancer. Data came from immunoSEQ multiplex PCR; TCRdb stores just in-frame clones and leaves some out. The sample includes more than 40,000 clones, approximately 90% of them seen just once. The sample here was PBMCs, taken before any cancer treatment. The source is a man between 40 and 69 years old with stage II lung adenocarcinoma. CDR3s include the opening cysteine and the closing phenylalanine or tryptophan. A D gene is named only where the DNA matches it firmly. Clone sizes are given selectively: once, few, many, or a class where the clone is expanded.

TRBV27	TRBJ2-3	.	once	TGTGCCAGCGTTGCTCAGGAAGGTACGCAGTATTTT	CASVAQEGTQYF
TRBV28	TRBJ2-3	TRBD2	.	TGTGCCAGCAGTTTAGATCTAGCGGGGGTCAGGGGTACGCAGTATTTT	CASSLDLAGVRGTQYF
TRBV6-1	TRBJ1-4	.	few	TGTGCCAGTGAAAGGACCCGGGGGACTAGTGAAAAACTGTTTTTT	CASERTRGTSEKLFF
TRBV6-5	TRBJ2-3	.	.	TGTGCCAGCAGCCGAATTGCGGATACGCAGTATTTT	CASSRIADTQYF
TRBV7-2	TRBJ1-1	.	.	TGTGCCAGCAGCCCGTCTTCTAAAAGGGTATCGGGCACTGAAGCTTTCTTT	CASSPSSKRVSGTEAFF
TRBV6-4	TRBJ2-2	.	once	TGTGCCAGCAGTTCTGAGGGGGGCCCTAACACCGGGGAGCTGTTTTTT	CASSSEGGPNTGELFF
TRBV20-1	TRBJ1-1	.	.	TGCAGTGCTAGGATCCCCCGAGGGGCTTTCTTT	CSARIPRGAFF
TRBV2	TRBJ2-2	.	.	TGTGCCACCCGAGGGAGAGAAGAGAACACCGGGGAGCTGTTTTTT	CATRGREENTGELFF
TRBV5-4	TRBJ2-1	.	.	TGTGCCACCACGCCTTCGGGGTGGGCAAACAATGAGCAGTTCTTC	CATTPSGWANNEQFF
TRBV5-6	TRBJ1-6	.	.	TGTGCCAGCAGCTTGGTTCCTACCCGGGATTCACCCCTCCACTTT	CASSLVPTRDSPLHF
TRBV7-3	TRBJ2-2	.	once	TGTGCCAGCAGCTTAAATACAGGGAACACCGGGGAGCTGTTTTTT	CASSLNTGNTGELFF
TRBV7-3	TRBJ1-1	TRBD1	few	TGTGCCAGCAGCTACGACAGGGCGACTGAAGCTTTCTTT	CASSYDRATEAFF
TRBV11-3	TRBJ2-2	TRBD1	.	TGTGCCAGCAGCCCCAGGACAGGGCACACCGGGGAGCTGTTTTTT	CASSPRTGHTGELFF
TRBV7-6	TRBJ2-3	.	few	TGTGCCAGCAGCACCCGGGACTCCTCTCGGGGGGATACGCAGTATTTT	CASSTRDSSRGDTQYF
TRBV6-6	TRBJ2-5	.	.	TGTGCCAGCAGCAGGGGGAGTAGCGGGGAGACCCAGTACTTC	CASSRGSSGETQYF
TRBV7-8	TRBJ1-2	.	.	TGTGCCAGCAGCTTAGGACAGGCAAGTGGCTACACCTTC	CASSLGQASGYTF
TRBV27	TRBJ2-1	.	.	TGTGCCAGCACCCGGGGGGCCGGCTACAATGAGCAGTTCTTC	CASTRGAGYNEQFF
TRBV4-1	TRBJ1-5	.	.	TGCGCCAGCAGTCAAGTAGGATGGGGGTCGCGGAGCAATCAGCCCCAGCATTTT	CASSQVGWGSRSNQPQHF
TRBV4-1	TRBJ1-6	TRBD1	.	TGCGCCAGCAGCCAGACAGGGGGACCCTTCTCCTATAATTCACCCCTCCACTTT	CASSQTGGPFSYNSPLHF
TRBV7-2	TRBJ1-1	.	.	TGTGCCAGCAGCTCCGTGGACCACCCGAACACTGAAGCTTTCTTT	CASSSVDHPNTEAFF
TRBV6-5	TRBJ2-1	TRBD2	.	TGTGCCAGCAGTTCCCTGGGGAGCGGGGGAGGTGAGCAGTTCTTC	CASSSLGSGGGEQFF
TRBV25-1	TRBJ2-7	TRBD1	.	TGTGCCAGCAGTGTACAGGGGATTCCCTACGAGCAGTACTTC	CASSVQGIPYEQYF
TRBV19	TRBJ2-6	.	.	TGTGCCAGTAGTAGGCCTTCTGAATCTGGGGCCAACGTCCTGACTTTC	CASSRPSESGANVLTF
TRBV19	TRBJ1-6	TRBD1	.	TGTGCCAGTAGTATGGGGACAGGTGAATCCTTCTCCTATAATTCACCCCTCCACTTT	CASSMGTGESFSYNSPLHF
TRBV5-4	TRBJ2-5	TRBD2	.	TGTGCCAGCAGCTCCCCCTTAGCGGGGGGGGGAGAGACCCAGTACTTC	CASSSPLAGGGETQYF
TRBV4-1	TRBJ1-2	.	.	TGCGCCAGCAGCCAAGTGGGGGCTATCTATGGGGGCTACACCTTC	CASSQVGAIYGGYTF
TRBV5-5	TRBJ1-2	TRBD1	.	TGTGCCAGCAGCAAAACAGGGGGGTCCAACTATGGCTACACCTTC	CASSKTGGSNYGYTF
TRBV18	TRBJ1-2	TRBD1	.	TGTGCCAGCTCAGACTGGGGACAGCAAATCGATGGGTACACCTTC	CASSDWGQQIDGYTF
TRBV6-5	TRBJ1-1	.	.	TGTGCGAGTGGGGTGAACACTGAAGCTTTCTTT	CASGVNTEAFF
TRBV5-6	TRBJ2-1	.	.	TGTGCCAGCAGCTTGTCCGCTGGGGGCCACTCCTACAATGAGCAGTTCTTC	CASSLSAGGHSYNEQFF
TRBV9	TRBJ1-2	TRBD1	.	TGTGCCAGCAGCCTAGTGGGACAGGGGATAGGCTACACCTTC	CASSLVGQGIGYTF
TRBV19	TRBJ1-1	.	.	TGTGCCAGTAGTCTAGGGGTGAACACTGAAGCTTTCTTT	CASSLGVNTEAFF
TRBV5-1	TRBJ2-1	.	.	TGCGCCAGCAGCCCCCAGGGAATATCCTACAATGAGCAGTTCTTC	CASSPQGISYNEQFF
TRBV5-1	TRBJ2-1	.	.	TGCGCCAGCAGCTTGGTCGTTAAAGGACTTAATGAGCAGTTCTTC	CASSLVVKGLNEQFF
TRBV5-1	TRBJ1-6	.	.	TGCGCCAGCAGCACAGAGAATTCACCCCTCCACTTT	CASSTENSPLHF
TRBV10-3	TRBJ2-2	.	.	TGTGCCACGCAGGACACCGGGGAGCTGTTTTTT	CATQDTGELFF
TRBV30	TRBJ1-3	.	.	TGTGCCTGGAAACGAGTGGCTGGAAACACCATATATTTT	CAWKRVAGNTIYF
TRBV5-1	TRBJ2-5	TRBD2	.	TGCGCCAGCAGCTCTAGCGGGGGGCCCCAAGAGACCCAGTACTTC	CASSSSGGPQETQYF
TRBV5-1	TRBJ2-3	.	.	TGCGCCAGCAGCCCAGGACAGAGCACAGATACGCAGTATTTT	CASSPGQSTDTQYF
TRBV28	TRBJ1-6	.	.	TGTGCCAGCACCCTTAAGGCGGCAGGAAATTCACCCCTCCACTTT	CASTLKAAGNSPLHF
TRBV5-1	TRBJ1-2	.	.	TGCGCCAGCAGCTTGGAACCGGAGGGGCGCTATGGCTACACCTTC	CASSLEPEGRYGYTF
TRBV30	TRBJ2-3	TRBD2	.	TGTGCCTCCTTAGCGGGGGGGGCAGATACGCAGTATTTT	CASLAGGADTQYF
TRBV6-1	TRBJ2-3	.	.	TGTGCCAGCAGTGACGGCGGGGCGCTGTTGACGGGCACAGATACGCAGTATTTT	CASSDGGALLTGTDTQYF
TRBV6-1	TRBJ1-6	.	.	TGTGCCAGCAGTGATTCGACCCCTAGGCCCCTCCACTTT	CASSDSTPRPLHF
TRBV30	TRBJ2-1	.	once	TGTGCCTGGAGTCTAGGGGGGGCGTTTGAGGATGAGCAGTTCTTC	CAWSLGGAFEDEQFF
TRBV5-5	TRBJ2-3	TRBD2	.	TGTGCCAGCAGCTCGAGCGGGGGGGCATGGGATACGCAGTATTTT	CASSSSGGAWDTQYF
TRBV4-2	TRBJ2-7	.	.	TGTGCCAGCAGCCTACACTCCTACGAGCAGTACTTC	CASSLHSYEQYF
TRBV5-1	TRBJ2-3	.	.	TGCGCCAGCAGCTTGTTCAGTTCAGATACGCAGTATTTT	CASSLFSSDTQYF
TRBV7-9	TRBJ2-7	TRBD1	.	TGTGCCAGCAGCCATACGACAGGGGGCTTAAACGAGCAGTACTTC	CASSHTTGGLNEQYF
TRBV6-1	TRBJ1-3	.	.	TGTGCCAGCAGTGAATCCTCTGGAAACACCATATATTTT	CASSESSGNTIYF